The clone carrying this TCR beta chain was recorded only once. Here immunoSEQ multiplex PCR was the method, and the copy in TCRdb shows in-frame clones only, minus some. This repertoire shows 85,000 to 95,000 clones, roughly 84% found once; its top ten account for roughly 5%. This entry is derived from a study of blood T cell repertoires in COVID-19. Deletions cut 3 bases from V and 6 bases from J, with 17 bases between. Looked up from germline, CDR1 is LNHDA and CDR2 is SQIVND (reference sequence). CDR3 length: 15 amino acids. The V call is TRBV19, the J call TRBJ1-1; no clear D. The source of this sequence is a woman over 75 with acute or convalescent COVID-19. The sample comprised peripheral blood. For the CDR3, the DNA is TGTGCCAGTAGTATCAGGCGGGCGAACCATCCTGAAGCTTTCTTT. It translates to CASSIRRANHPEAFF.